This T cell receptor (beta chain) was recovered during a study of blood T cell repertoires in COVID-19. Sequencing used immunoSEQ multiplex PCR; TCRdb keeps in-frame clones, though not all of them. The data contain roughly 500,000 clones, approximately 90% of them seen just once; the ten biggest clones take up around 1.9%. The sample consisted of PBMCs or T cells enriched from blood (not recorded which). The receptor was derived from a woman between 40 and 55 years old who had recovered from COVID-19.

For the CDR3, the DNA is TGCAGCGTCTCGCGGGCCTCGGAGCTGTTTTTT. Translation gives CSVSRASELFF. The rearrangement uses TRBV29-1 and TRBJ2-2, with a weak D call TRBD2 (5 bases). V was cut by 6 bases and J by 10 bases, with 12 bases left in between. The CDR3 extends over 11 amino acids. From germline, CDR1 is SQVTM and CDR2 ANQGSEA.